This T cell receptor beta chain derives from a study of blood T cell repertoires in COVID-19. About the research overall: Researchers got acute and convalescent COVID-19 samples from the United States, Italy and Spain.

Measured with immunoSEQ multiplex PCR; TCRdb has only the in-frame clones, and not every one. This table holds 100,000 or so clones, around four fifths found once. Germline CDR1 reads MNHEY; CDR2 reads SVGAGI. The CDR3 runs to 13 residues. V lost 10 bases and J lost 4; bases outside the gene matches: 8. The source of this sequence is a woman in her 70s with acute or convalescent COVID-19. The J gene is TRBJ1-1, the V gene TRBV6-5; 8 positions match TRBD1. Sequencing was done on a sample of peripheral blood. The CDR3 DNA is TGTGCCATCGGCAGGGGGCTGAGCACTGAAGCTTTCTTT. It is translated as CAIGRGLSTEAFF.